The entry below describes one TCR beta chain. Its target is not known. The data were obtained in a study of shared clonotypes between healthy human individuals. Germline V CDR1 and CDR2: SEHNR, FQNEAQ (reference sequence). This CDR3 has 16 amino acids. Trimming at V came to 2 bases and at J to 0 bases, leaving 4 bases not matched to a gene. Study-wide results and caveats: It was only blood that was sampled, and tissue repertoires likely differ.

All of the donors resided in Nashville, Tennessee, and each was a Caucasian adult. Clones were sequenced by immunoSEQ multiplex PCR, and TCRdb holds only the in-frame ones, with some missing. The sample lists hundreds of thousands of clones, around three quarters occurring once. The chain combines TRBV7-9 with TRBJ2-3; 8 bases agree with TRBD2. Source material: memory CD4+ T cells sorted from blood. Sample subset: CD45RA-negative fraction. The source is a woman aged 30 to 39 in good health. The CDR3 reads CASSLWGGRSTDTQYF. The CDR3 DNA is TGTGCCAGCAGCTTATGGGGCGGGAGGAGCACAGATACGCAGTATTTT. The full variable domain, with the rest looked up from reference TRBV7-9 and TRBJ2-3, is DTGVSQNPRHKITKRGQNVTFRCDPISEHNRLYWYRQTLGQGPEFLTYFQNEAQLEKSRLLSDRFSAERPKGSFSTLEIQRTEQGDSAMYLCASSLWGGRSTDTQYFGPGTRLTVL.